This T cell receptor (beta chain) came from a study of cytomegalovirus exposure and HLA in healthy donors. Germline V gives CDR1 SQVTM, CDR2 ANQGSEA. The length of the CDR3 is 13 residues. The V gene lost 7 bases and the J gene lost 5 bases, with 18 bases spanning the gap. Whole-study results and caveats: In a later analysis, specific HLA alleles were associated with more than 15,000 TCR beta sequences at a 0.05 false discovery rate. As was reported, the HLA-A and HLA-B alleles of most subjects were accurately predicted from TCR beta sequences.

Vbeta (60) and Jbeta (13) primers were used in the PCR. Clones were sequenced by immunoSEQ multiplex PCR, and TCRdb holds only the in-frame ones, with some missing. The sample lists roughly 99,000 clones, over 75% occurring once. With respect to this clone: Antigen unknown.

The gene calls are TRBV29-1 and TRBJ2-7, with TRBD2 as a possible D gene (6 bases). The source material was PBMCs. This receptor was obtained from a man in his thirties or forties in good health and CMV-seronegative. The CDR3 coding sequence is TGCAGCGCCGATGAAAGGGGAGGTGACGAGCAGTACTTC. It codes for CSADERGGDEQYF.